This T cell receptor beta chain was documented in a study of long-term antiretroviral therapy in people with HIV. Findings of the study overall: Blood dates from 2004 to 2017, possibly under older ART regimens. Clonotypes expanded prior to ART showed repertoire dominance at all sampled time points.

This clone was picked up one time. Its antigen remains unidentified. The assay used was immunoSEQ (version v3.0), run at survey level. Sequencing aimed at roughly 40,000-55,000 T-cell genomes per sample. Assay used: immunoSEQ multiplex PCR; TCRdb lists only in-frame clones, some missing. The data show around 20,000 clones, with about 87% seen just once and 3.3% held by the top ten. The starting material was unsorted PBMCs, obtained about 2.7 years after starting antiretroviral therapy. This sequence originates from a woman between 50 and 59 years old with HIV.

The CDR3 sequence is CASSETSRTGPGNTIYF. The DNA for the CDR3 is TGTGCCAGCAGTGAAACCTCTAGGACAGGACCTGGAAACACCATATATTTT. This chain joins TRBV2 and TRBJ1-3; TRBD1 matches at 7 bases. The CDR3 sequence is 17 residues long. The trim removed 2 bases at V and 2 bases at J, leaving 9 bases unmatched. Per germline, CDR1 SNHLY and CDR2 FYNNEI. Full variable domain (missing parts from reference TRBV2 and TRBJ1-3): EPEVTQTPSHQVTQMGQEVILRCVPISNHLYFYWYRQILGQKVEFLVSFYNNEISEKSEIFDDQFSVERPDGSNFTLKIRSTKLEDSAMYFCASSETSRTGPGNTIYFGEGSWLTVV.